Following are 3 T cell receptor beta chains from one sample sequenced in a study of CD8+ T cells in alopecia areata listed by TCRdb under 2018. What the time point label conveys for this sample: about four weeks on oral tofacitinib. The label giving this sample's treatment or condition can be read as: oral pan-JAK inhibitor, 5-10 mg twice daily. Receptor libraries were prepared by the immunoSEQ multiplex PCR assay. RNA was extracted from all samples and reverse transcribed into cDNA, which served as template for TCR sequencing. Here the immuneACCESS table is served through TCRdb, limited to in-frame sequences with V and J called. Missing clones are a known gap in these copies; in checked studies unresolved V genes cover under half, and the rest lacks a known reason. The sample has approximately 170,000 clones on record, about 60% of them singletons. Jointly, the top ten make up approximately 0.7% of the sample.

Here the sequenced sample was CD4+ T cells sorted from blood, taken at week 4, from a patient treated with tofacitinib. These receptors were collected from a human donor with alopecia areata.

This clone appeared a single time. The chain carries TRBV4-3 and TRBJ2-1; 12 bases are a match to TRBD2. Germline values: CDR1 LGHNA, CDR2 YSLEER. Germline trimming cut 3 bases from V and 6 bases from J; bases unmatched to any gene: 3. This CDR3 comprises 15 residues. The CDR3 protein is CASSHLAGGFNEQFF. The CDR3 nucleotides are TGCGCCAGCAGCCATCTAGCGGGAGGGTTCAATGAGCAGTTCTTC.

The chain is built from TRBV2 and TRBJ2-6; D is unresolved. Per germline, CDR1 SNHLY and CDR2 FYNNEI. The V gene lost 0 bases and the J gene lost 4 bases, with 10 bases spanning the gap. CDR3 length equals 16 residues. The CDR3 DNA sequence: TGTGCCAGCAGTGAAGCTCGGCTTGGGGGGGCCAACGTCCTGACTTTC. Its translation: CASSEARLGGANVLTF.

In this sample, this clone turned up a few times. This chain connects TRBV6-6 to TRBJ1-4; TRBD1 aligns across 9 bases. CDR3 length equals 15 residues. CDR1 and CDR2 (germline): MNHNY, SVGAGI (reference sequence). Losses at the gene ends were 5 bases for V and 5 bases for J; bases not matched to a gene: 6. The CDR3 DNA reads TGTGCCAGCAGTCCCGGGACAGGGAGGAATGAAAAACTGTTTTTT. Translation gives CASSPGTGRNEKLFF.